This entry concerns a single T cell receptor beta chain. Per germline, CDR1 MNHNY and CDR2 SVGAGI (reference sequence). The CDR3 length is 15 residues. The ends lost 5 bases at V and 7 bases at J; junction bases unmatched: 11. The method was immunoSEQ multiplex PCR; TCRdb's version includes in-frame clones alone and lacks a portion of them. In the table there are around 15,000 clones, roughly 89% of which are singletons. This specimen comes from a study of blood T cell repertoires in COVID-19. The TCR sequence derives from a man aged 60-69 years with active COVID-19. Specimen: peripheral blood. The J gene is TRBJ1-2, the V gene TRBV6-6; 9 bases fit TRBD1. The CDR3 is CASSTGGQGLSGYTF. DNA of the CDR3: TGTGCCAGCAGTACCGGGGGACAGGGCCTTAGTGGCTACACCTTC.